The 20 T cell receptor beta chains listed next were all sequenced from one sample in a study of blood T cell repertoires in COVID-19. Assay used: immunoSEQ multiplex PCR; TCRdb lists only in-frame clones, some missing. The sample has approximately 190,000 clones, 80% to 85% seen once. The specimen sequenced was peripheral blood. The receptor source for this set is a woman younger than 45 with acute or convalescent COVID-19.

The J gene is TRBJ2-2, the V gene TRBV5-4; 10 bases map to TRBD1. The CDR3 runs 16 residues. The V gene end was trimmed by 1 base and the J gene end by 5 bases; junction bases not matched to a gene: 5. Germline V gene sequence: CDR1 SGHNT, CDR2 YYREEE (reference sequence). CDR3: CASSLLAGQGTGELFF. In DNA form, the CDR3 reads TGTGCCAGCAGCTTGTTAGCGGGACAGGGGACCGGGGAGCTGTTTTTT. Full variable domain (missing parts from reference TRBV5-4 and TRBJ2-2): ETGVTQSPTHLIKTRGQQVTLRCSSQSGHNTVSWYQQALGQGPQFIFQYYREEENGRGNFPPRFSGLQFPNYSSELNVNALELDDSALYLCASSLLAGQGTGELFFGEGSRLTVL.

The rearrangement uses TRBV9 and TRBJ2-3, with a weak D call TRBD1 (6 bases). Trimming took 2 bases from V and 3 from J, leaving 7 bases between them. The CDR3 spans 13 residues. The V gene's germline CDR1 is SGDLS and CDR2 YYNGEE. The CDR3 nucleotides read TGTGCCAGCAGCGTCACAGGGACAGATACGCAGTATTTT. Its translation is CASSVTGTDTQYF.

The chain employs TRBV19 and TRBJ2-5, with 9 positions matching TRBD2. Unmatched junction bases numbered 5, after V lost 6 bases and J lost 3 bases. CDR3 size: 14 residues. From germline, CDR1 is LNHDA and CDR2 SQIVND (reference sequence). CDR3 amino acids: CASRTLAGKETQYF. The CDR3, as DNA: TGTGCCAGTAGGACACTAGCGGGTAAAGAGACCCAGTACTTC.

This clone was seen once. The V gene is TRBV18, the J gene TRBJ1-4; D is uncertain. The germline CDR1 and CDR2 sequences are KGHSH and LQKENI. This CDR3 is built from 13 residues. The germline V and J ends were trimmed by 4 bases and 5 bases, with 8 bases remaining between them. CDR3 DNA sequence: TGTGCCAGCTCACTCAGGCAGAATGAAAAACTGTTTTTT. It specifies CASSLRQNEKLFF.

The genes are TRBV2 and TRBJ1-2, with 11 nucleotides matching TRBD1. Germline CDR1 reads SNHLY; CDR2 reads FYNNEI. The trim removed 3 bases at V and 4 bases at J, leaving 4 bases unmatched. CDR3 length equals 15 residues. The CDR3 loop reads CASSDWTGGRYGYTF. CDR3 nucleotide sequence: TGTGCCAGCAGTGATTGGACAGGGGGCCGCTATGGCTACACCTTC.

The chain is built from TRBV18 and TRBJ2-3; 7 bases map to TRBD2. The germline V gene encodes CDR1 KGHSH and CDR2 LQKENI. The CDR3 has 15 residues. J gave up 3 bases and V 1 base, and 4 bases lay outside the gene matches. The CDR3 spells CASSPRGSGTDTQYF. The CDR3 DNA follows: TGTGCCAGCTCACCACGCGGGAGCGGTACAGATACGCAGTATTTT.

The chain recombines TRBV27 with TRBJ2-3, with 8 bases lining up with TRBD2. The CDR3 contains 16 residues. J was trimmed by 2 bases and V by 6 bases; bases with no gene match: 10. Germline V gene lookup returns CDR1 MNHEY and CDR2 SMNVEV (reference sequence). The CDR3 is CASSYQPTSATDTQYF. The CDR3 region has the DNA TGTGCCAGCAGCTACCAACCGACTAGCGCCACAGATACGCAGTATTTT.

The chain combines TRBV30 with TRBJ1-5; 7 bases fit TRBD1. This CDR3 is built from 13 residues. Germline assignment: CDR1 GTSNPN and CDR2 SVGIG (reference sequence). J lost 1 base, V lost 6 bases, and 3 bases had no gene match. The CDR3 nucleotides read TGTGCCTGCGAGGACAGGAGCAATCAGCCCCAGCATTTT. Amino acids: CACEDRSNQPQHF. The whole variable domain, remainder taken from reference TRBV30 and TRBJ1-5, is SQTIHQWPATLVQPVGSPLSLECTVEGTSNPNLYWYRQAAGRGLQLLFYSVGIGQISSEVPQNLSASRPQDRQFILSSKKLLLSDSGFYLCACEDRSNQPQHFGDGTRLSIL.

This chain links TRBV20-1 with TRBJ2-3; D is uncertain. V shed 3 bases and J shed 2 bases, with 24 bases lying between them. Germline V CDR1 and CDR2: DFQATT, SNEGSKA (reference sequence). The CDR3 runs 18 residues. CDR3 amino acids: CSASSTTAGTGSTDTQYF. The CDR3 DNA is TGCAGTGCTAGTTCCACCACCGCAGGCACTGGATCCACAGATACGCAGTATTTT.

The genes are TRBV7-6 and TRBJ1-1; TRBD1 is a possible D gene (6 bases). The V end lost 2 bases, the J end lost 4 bases, and 17 bases lay between the germline ends. The germline V gene encodes CDR1 SGHVS and CDR2 FNYEAQ. The CDR3 runs to 16 residues. The CDR3 bases are TGTGCCAGCAGCTTACGGGCGGAGGACAGCGGCACTGAAGCTTTCTTT. Its protein product is CASSLRAEDSGTEAFF.

This chain joins TRBV7-9 and TRBJ2-2, with D unclear. Trimming stripped 2 bases from V and 0 bases from J, with 16 bases between. CDR1 is SEHNR, CDR2 FQNEAQ, per germline (reference sequence). This CDR3 is built from 18 residues. DNA for the CDR3: TGTGCCAGCAGCTTATGGGCCCGCAGGCCTTCGAACACCGGGGAGCTGTTTTTT. Its protein product is CASSLWARRPSNTGELFF.

V usage is TRBV12-2 and J usage is TRBJ2-7; the D segment call TRBD2 is taken from the table without a DNA check. TRBV12-2 is designated a pseudogene. The CDR3 is made up of 15 amino acids. The CDR3 nucleotides are TGTGCAAGTCGCTTATTGTCCGGGAGCTCCTACGAGCAGTACTTC. Translation: CASRLLSGSSYEQYF.

This sequence joins TRBV3-1 (or the pseudogene TRBV3-2) and TRBJ2-3; 10 bases agree with TRBD2. V lost 1 base, J lost 2 bases, and 3 bases stayed unmatched. This CDR3 has 16 amino acids. CDR1 LGHDT and CDR2 YNNKEL come from the germline V gene (reference sequence). CDR3: CASSQVSGGATDTQYF. CDR3 bases: TGTGCCAGCAGCCAAGTCAGCGGGGGGGCCACAGATACGCAGTATTTT.

The V and J genes are TRBV7-2 and TRBJ2-3, with TRBD1 matching over 9 bases. Germline trimming cut 5 bases from V and 3 bases from J; bases unmatched to any gene: 6. This CDR3 comprises 15 residues. Germline CDR1 is SGHTA and CDR2 is FQGNSA. The CDR3 loop reads CASSPQGARTDTQYF. For the CDR3, the DNA is TGTGCCAGCAGCCCACAGGGGGCGCGGACAGATACGCAGTATTTT.

This chain links TRBV7-9 with TRBJ2-7; D possibly corresponds to TRBD1 (6 bases). This CDR3 contains 14 residues. Looked up from germline, CDR1 is SEHNR and CDR2 is FQNEAQ (reference sequence). V was pared by 8 bases and J by 0 bases, with 14 bases between. The DNA of the CDR3 is TGTGCCAGCGGACAGTCCACCCACTCCTACGAGCAGTACTTC. It codes for CASGQSTHSYEQYF.

This clone has a handful of counts. The chain couples TRBV19 to TRBJ1-5, with 12 bases fitting TRBD1. V was clipped by 5 bases and J by 2 bases; unmatched bases: 7. The length of the CDR3 is 17 residues. The germline V gene has CDR1 LNHDA and CDR2 SQIVND (reference sequence). CDR3 coding DNA: TGTGCCAGTAGTCGGGACAGGGGGCTCGGGGGCAATCAGCCCCAGCATTTT. It translates to CASSRDRGLGGNQPQHF.

The chain couples TRBV11-2 to TRBJ1-3; D uncertain. The CDR3 loop spans 14 amino acids. Germline values: CDR1 SGHAT, CDR2 FQNNGV. The ends were cut back, 5 bases at V and 4 bases at J, with 12 bases in the middle. The CDR3 coding sequence is TGTGCCAGCAGCCCGAGCGGGTTCGGAAACACCATATATTTT. Translation gives CASSPSGFGNTIYF.

The chain joins TRBV14 to TRBJ2-5, with a tentative D call TRBD1 (6 bases). The CDR3 runs to 16 residues. Trimming stripped 3 bases from V and 4 bases from J, with 18 bases between. Germline V CDR1 and CDR2: SGHDN, FVKESK. The CDR3 here is CASSQGMTGIRETQYF. In nucleotides, the CDR3 is TGTGCCAGCAGCCAGGGGATGACAGGAATTCGAGAGACCCAGTACTTC.

This clone was seen a handful of times. The chain recombines TRBV19 with TRBJ1-6, with 9 positions matching TRBD1. Germline V gene data show CDR1 as LNHDA and CDR2 as SQIVND (reference sequence). Trimming took 10 bases from V and 9 from J; bases not matched to a gene: 7. The CDR3 has 13 residues. This CDR3 reads CATSDRGTSPLHF. As DNA, the CDR3 is TGTGCCACCTCGGACAGGGGCACTTCACCCCTCCACTTT.

This chain links TRBV5-4 with TRBJ1-1; 7 bases align to TRBD1. Germline lookup yields CDR1 SGHNT and CDR2 YYREEE (reference sequence). The CDR3 is made up of 14 amino acids. V lost 4 bases to trimming and J lost 5 bases; unmatched junction nucleotides: 8. DNA of the CDR3: TGTGCCAGCAGCCGGAATAACAGGGGAACTGAAGCTTTCTTT. Translation: CASSRNNRGTEAFF.